A single sample gave rise to the 5 T cell receptor beta chains below, sequenced in a study of CD8 T cells in Susac syndrome. With random hexamers, about 0.45 to 1 ug RNA was reverse transcribed. MiXCR, applied by TCRdb to the immunoSEQ multiplex PCR reads, yields one record per CDR3 protein. The sample yields 130,000 or so distinct CDR3 sequences, around 80% seen once. Input material: CD8+ T cells from PBMCs. The receptors come from a human donor with multiple sclerosis.

The chain has TRBV29-1 and TRBJ2-1; 9 bases agree with TRBD2. This CDR3 has 16 residues. CDR1 and CDR2 (germline): SQVTM, ANQGSEA. V lost 0 bases to trimming and J lost 1 base; unmatched junction nucleotides: 4. DNA for the CDR3: TGCAGCGTTGAAGATCTTCTAGCGGGATCCTACAATGAGCAGTTCTTC. Translated: CSVEDLLAGSYNEQFF.

This clonotype has more than one count but fewer than ten. J is TRBJ1-3 and V is TRBV5-5, with TRBD1 identical over 9 bases. Trimming took 9 bases from V and 2 from J; bases not matched to a gene: 9. Germline loops: CDR1 SGHKS, CDR2 YYEKEE (reference sequence). The length of the CDR3 is 15 residues. Here the CDR3 DNA reads TGTGCCACTACGCCCGGGACAGGGACTGGAAACACCATATATTTT. It encodes CATTPGTGTGNTIYF.

This chain joins TRBV19 and TRBJ2-6, with D possibly matching TRBD2 (5 bases). CDR1 and CDR2 from the germline V gene are LNHDA and SQIVND (reference sequence). This CDR3 has 16 residues. Deletions cut 3 bases from V and 4 bases from J, with 13 bases between. The CDR3 nucleotides are TGTGCCAGTAGTATCGATCGCCGGGGAGGGGCCAACGTCCTGACTTTC. This codes for CASSIDRRGGANVLTF.

This rearrangement joins TRBV4-3 to TRBJ2-3, with 12 bases identical to TRBD2. This CDR3 spans 18 amino acids. V shed 0 bases, J shed 3 bases, and the junction held 7 bases outside the gene matches. The germline gives CDR1 LGHNA, CDR2 YSLEER. The CDR3: CASSQDLGLAGLTDTQYF. Written as DNA, the CDR3 is TGCGCCAGCAGCCAAGATCTAGGACTAGCGGGATTGACAGATACGCAGTATTTT.

This chain joins TRBV12-3 or TRBV12-4 and TRBJ2-3, with 7 positions matching TRBD2. V was clipped by 3 bases and J by 6 bases; unmatched bases: 18. CDR3 size: 18 residues. CDR3 in amino acids: CASSLDWGGDATVDTQYF. The CDR3 DNA reads as TGTGCCAGCAGTTTGGACTGGGGGGGGGATGCGACCGTGGATACGCAGTATTTT.